The T cell receptor (beta chain) under discussion was sequenced for a study of cytomegalovirus exposure and HLA in healthy donors. General study points: The study labeled about 160 TCR beta chains cytomegalovirus-associated.

In regard to this clone: Its target is unknown.

Measured with immunoSEQ multiplex PCR; TCRdb has only the in-frame clones, and not every one. Of 150,000 to 160,000 clones listed, around 88% are singletons. Trimming took 0 bases from V and 8 from J; bases not matched to a gene: 4. Per germline, CDR1 SGHTA and CDR2 FQGNSA. The CDR3 covers 16 residues. The genes are TRBV7-2 and TRBJ1-6, with TRBD1 matching 10 bases. This receptor was identified in a man younger than 35 in good health and CMV-seropositive. The sequencing sample was made of PBMCs. The CDR3 coding sequence is TGTGCCAGCAGCTTAGCCCGACAGGGGGCGTATTCACCCCTCCACTTT. Translation: CASSLARQGAYSPLHF. Filled out from reference TRBV7-2 and TRBJ1-6, the complete variable domain reads GAGVSQSPSNKVTEKGKDVELRCDPISGHTALYWYRQSLGQGLEFLIYFQGNSAPDKSGLPSDRFSAERTGGSVSTLTIQRTQQEDSAVYLCASSLARQGAYSPLHFGNGTRLTVT.